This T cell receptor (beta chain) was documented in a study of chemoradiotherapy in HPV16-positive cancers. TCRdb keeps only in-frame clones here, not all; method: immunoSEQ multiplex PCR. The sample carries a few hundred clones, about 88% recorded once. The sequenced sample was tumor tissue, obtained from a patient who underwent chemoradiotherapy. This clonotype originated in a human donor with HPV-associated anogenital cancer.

CDR3 nucleotide sequence: TGTGCCAGCAGTGGGTCGGCCTTCACGGATGAAAAACTGTTTTTT. Residues: CASSGSAFTDEKLFF. This sequence joins TRBV6-1 and TRBJ1-4; D call uncertain. Germline V gene data show CDR1 as MNHNS and CDR2 as SASEGT. There are 15 residues in the CDR3. Trimming shortened V by 4 bases and J by 6 bases, and 15 bases separated the two germline ends.